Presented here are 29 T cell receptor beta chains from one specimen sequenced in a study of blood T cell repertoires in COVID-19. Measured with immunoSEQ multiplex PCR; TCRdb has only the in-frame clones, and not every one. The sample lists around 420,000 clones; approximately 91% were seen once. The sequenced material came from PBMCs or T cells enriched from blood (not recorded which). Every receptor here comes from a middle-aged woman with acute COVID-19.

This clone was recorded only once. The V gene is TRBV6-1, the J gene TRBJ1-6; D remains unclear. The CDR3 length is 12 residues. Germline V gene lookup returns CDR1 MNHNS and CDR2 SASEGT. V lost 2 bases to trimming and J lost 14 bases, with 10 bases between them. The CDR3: CASSETAFTLHF. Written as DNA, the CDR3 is TGTGCCAGCAGTGAAACAGCCTTCACCCTCCACTTT.

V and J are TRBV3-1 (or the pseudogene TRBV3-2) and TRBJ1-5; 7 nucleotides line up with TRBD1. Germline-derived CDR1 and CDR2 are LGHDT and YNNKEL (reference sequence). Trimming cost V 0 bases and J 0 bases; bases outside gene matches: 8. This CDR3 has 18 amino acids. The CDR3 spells CASSQEGNRGYSNQPQHF. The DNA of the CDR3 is TGTGCCAGCAGCCAAGAGGGAAACAGGGGATATAGCAATCAGCCCCAGCATTTT.

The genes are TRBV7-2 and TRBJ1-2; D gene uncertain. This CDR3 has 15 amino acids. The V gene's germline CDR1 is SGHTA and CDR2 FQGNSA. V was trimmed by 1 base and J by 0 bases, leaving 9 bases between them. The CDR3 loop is CASSLGGGSNYGYTF. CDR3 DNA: TGTGCCAGCAGCTTAGGGGGAGGATCTAACTATGGCTACACCTTC.

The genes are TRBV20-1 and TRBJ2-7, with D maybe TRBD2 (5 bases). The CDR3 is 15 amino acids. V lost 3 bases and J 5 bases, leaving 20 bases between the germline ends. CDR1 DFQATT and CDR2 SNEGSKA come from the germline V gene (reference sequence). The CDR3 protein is CSASETALAADEQYF. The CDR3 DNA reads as TGCAGTGCTAGTGAAACCGCCCTAGCTGCTGACGAGCAGTACTTC.

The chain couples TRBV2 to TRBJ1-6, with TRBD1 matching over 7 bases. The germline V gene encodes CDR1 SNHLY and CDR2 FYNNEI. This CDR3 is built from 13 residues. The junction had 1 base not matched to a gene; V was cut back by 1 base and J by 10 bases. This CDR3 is CASSEEQGSPLHF. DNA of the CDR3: TGTGCCAGCAGTGAAGAACAGGGGTCACCCCTCCACTTT.

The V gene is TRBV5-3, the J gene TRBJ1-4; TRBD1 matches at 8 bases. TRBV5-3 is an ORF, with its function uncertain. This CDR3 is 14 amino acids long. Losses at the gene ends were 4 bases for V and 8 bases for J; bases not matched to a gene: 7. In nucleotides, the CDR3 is TGTGCCAGAAGCCTGGACAGGGAAAGCGAAAAACTGTTTTTT. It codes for CARSLDRESEKLFF.

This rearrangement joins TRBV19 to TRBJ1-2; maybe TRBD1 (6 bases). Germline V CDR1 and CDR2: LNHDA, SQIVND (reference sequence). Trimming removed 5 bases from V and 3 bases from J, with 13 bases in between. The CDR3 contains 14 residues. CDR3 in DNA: TGTGCCAGTAGTTCGGGGGGCGCGTACTATGGCTACACCTTC. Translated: CASSSGGAYYGYTF.

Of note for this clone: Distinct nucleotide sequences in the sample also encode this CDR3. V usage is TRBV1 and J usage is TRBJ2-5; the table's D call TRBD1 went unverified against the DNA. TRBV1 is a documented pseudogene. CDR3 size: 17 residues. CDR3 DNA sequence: TGCACTAGCAGCCAAGGGAAGGTAGACACGGACCAAGAGACCCAGTACTTC. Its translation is CTSSQGKVDTDQETQYF.

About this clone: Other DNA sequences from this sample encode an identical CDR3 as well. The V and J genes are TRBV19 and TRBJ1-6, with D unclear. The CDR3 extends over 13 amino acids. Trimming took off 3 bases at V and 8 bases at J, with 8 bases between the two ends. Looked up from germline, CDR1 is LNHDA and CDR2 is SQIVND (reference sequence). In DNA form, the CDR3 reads TGTGCCAGTAGTATCGGAGCCGATTCACCCCTCCACTTT. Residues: CASSIGADSPLHF.

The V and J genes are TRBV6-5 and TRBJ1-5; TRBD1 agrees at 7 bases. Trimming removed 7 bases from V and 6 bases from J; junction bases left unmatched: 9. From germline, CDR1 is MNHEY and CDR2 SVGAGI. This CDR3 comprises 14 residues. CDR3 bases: TGTGCCAGCAATCAAGGGACAGTAGGTCAGCCCCAGCATTTT. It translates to CASNQGTVGQPQHF.

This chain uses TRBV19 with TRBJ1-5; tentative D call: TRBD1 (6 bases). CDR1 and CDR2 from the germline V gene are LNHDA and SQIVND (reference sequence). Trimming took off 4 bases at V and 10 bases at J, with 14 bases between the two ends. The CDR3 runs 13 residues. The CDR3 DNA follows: TGTGCCAGTAGTACGGGCTACAGGGACCCCCAGCATTTT. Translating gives CASSTGYRDPQHF.

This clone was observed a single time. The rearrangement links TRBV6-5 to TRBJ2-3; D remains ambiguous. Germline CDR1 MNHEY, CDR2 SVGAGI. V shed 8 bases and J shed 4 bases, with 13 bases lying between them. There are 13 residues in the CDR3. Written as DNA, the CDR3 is TGTGCCAGCCTCTCGCCGGGTTCAGATACGCAGTATTTT. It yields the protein CASLSPGSDTQYF.

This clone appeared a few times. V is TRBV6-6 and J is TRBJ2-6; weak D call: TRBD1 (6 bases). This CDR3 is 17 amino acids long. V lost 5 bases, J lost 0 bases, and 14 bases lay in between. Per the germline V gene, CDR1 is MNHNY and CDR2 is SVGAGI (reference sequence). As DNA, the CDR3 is TGTGCCAGCAGTCAGACAGGAATACTCTCTGGGGCCAACGTCCTGACTTTC. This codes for CASSQTGILSGANVLTF.

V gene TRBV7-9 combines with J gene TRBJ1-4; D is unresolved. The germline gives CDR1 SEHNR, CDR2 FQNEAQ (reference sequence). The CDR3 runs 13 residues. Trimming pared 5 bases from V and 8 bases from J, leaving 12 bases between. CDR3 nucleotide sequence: TGTGCCAGCAGCCCCCGACGGGGAGAAAAACTGTTTTTT. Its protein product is CASSPRRGEKLFF.

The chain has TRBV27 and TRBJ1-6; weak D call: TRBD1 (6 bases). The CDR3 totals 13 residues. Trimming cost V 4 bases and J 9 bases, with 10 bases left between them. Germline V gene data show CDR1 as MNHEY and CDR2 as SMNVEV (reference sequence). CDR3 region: CASSSTGTSPLHF. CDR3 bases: TGTGCCAGCAGTTCAACAGGGACTTCACCCCTCCACTTT.

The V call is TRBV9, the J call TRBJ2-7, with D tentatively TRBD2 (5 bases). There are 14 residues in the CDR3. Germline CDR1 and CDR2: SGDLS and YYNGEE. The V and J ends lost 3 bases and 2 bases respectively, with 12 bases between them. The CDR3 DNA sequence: TGTGCCAGCAGCGACCGGGATCATCCCTACGAGCAGTACTTC. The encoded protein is CASSDRDHPYEQYF.

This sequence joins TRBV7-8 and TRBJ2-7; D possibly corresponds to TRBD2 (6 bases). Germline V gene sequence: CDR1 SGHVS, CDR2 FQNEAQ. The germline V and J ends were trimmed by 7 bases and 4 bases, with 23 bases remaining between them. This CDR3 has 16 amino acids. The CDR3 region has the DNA TGTGCCAGCACCTCCGGAGGGTATCTGGGGGTATACGAGCAGTACTTC. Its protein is CASTSGGYLGVYEQYF.

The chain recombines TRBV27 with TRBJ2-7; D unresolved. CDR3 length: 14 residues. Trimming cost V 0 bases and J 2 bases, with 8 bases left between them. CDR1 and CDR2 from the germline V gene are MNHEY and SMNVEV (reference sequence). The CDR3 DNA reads TGTGCCAGCAGTTTATCGGTACAGCCCTACGAGCAGTACTTC. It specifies CASSLSVQPYEQYF.

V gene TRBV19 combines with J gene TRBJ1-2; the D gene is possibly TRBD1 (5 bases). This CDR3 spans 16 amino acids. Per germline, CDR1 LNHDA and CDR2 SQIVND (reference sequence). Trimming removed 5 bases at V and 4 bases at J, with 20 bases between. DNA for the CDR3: TGTGCCAGTAGTCGAAAGACAGACCCAAGACTCTATGGCTACACCTTC. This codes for CASSRKTDPRLYGYTF. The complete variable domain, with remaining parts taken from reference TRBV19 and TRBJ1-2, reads DGGITQSPKYLFRKEGQNVTLSCEQNLNHDAMYWYRQDPGQGLRLIYYSQIVNDFQKGDIAEGYSVSREKKESFPLTVTSAQKNPTAFYLCASSRKTDPRLYGYTFGSGTRLTVV.

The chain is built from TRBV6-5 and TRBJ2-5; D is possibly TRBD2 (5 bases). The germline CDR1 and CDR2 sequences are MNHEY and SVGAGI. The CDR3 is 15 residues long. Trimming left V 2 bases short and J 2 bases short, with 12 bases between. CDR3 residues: CASSYDGMYQETQYF. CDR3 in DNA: TGTGCCAGCAGTTACGACGGGATGTATCAAGAGACCCAGTACTTC.

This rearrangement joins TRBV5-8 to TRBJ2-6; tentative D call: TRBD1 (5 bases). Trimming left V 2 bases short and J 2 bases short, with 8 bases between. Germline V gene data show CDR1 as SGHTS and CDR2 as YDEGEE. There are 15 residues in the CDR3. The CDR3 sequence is CASSFSRAGANVLTF. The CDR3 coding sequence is TGTGCCAGCAGCTTTTCCAGGGCTGGGGCCAACGTCCTGACTTTC.

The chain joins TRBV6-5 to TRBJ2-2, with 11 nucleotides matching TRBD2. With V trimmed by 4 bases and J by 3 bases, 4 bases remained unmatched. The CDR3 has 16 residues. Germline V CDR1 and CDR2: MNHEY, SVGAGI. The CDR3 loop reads CASSSYSGGDTGELFF. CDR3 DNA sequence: TGTGCCAGCAGTTCCTATAGCGGGGGGGACACCGGGGAGCTGTTTTTT.

The CDR3 DNA is TGTGCCAGCTCACCACCGCCCCGGGACAGGGGCACTGAAGCTTTCTTT. Its translation is CASSPPPRDRGTEAFF. V usage is TRBV18 and J usage is TRBJ1-1, with 10 bases matching TRBD1. Trimming at V came to 0 bases and at J to 4 bases, leaving 5 bases not matched to a gene. Germline CDR1 is KGHSH and CDR2 is LQKENI. The CDR3 is 16 residues long. Together with reference TRBV18 and TRBJ1-1, the CDR3 gives the full variable domain: NAGVMQNPRHLVRRRGQEARLRCSPMKGHSHVYWYRQLPEEGLKFMVYLQKENIIDESGMPKERFSAEFPKEGPSILRIQQVVRGDSAAYFCASSPPPRDRGTEAFFGQGTRLTVV.

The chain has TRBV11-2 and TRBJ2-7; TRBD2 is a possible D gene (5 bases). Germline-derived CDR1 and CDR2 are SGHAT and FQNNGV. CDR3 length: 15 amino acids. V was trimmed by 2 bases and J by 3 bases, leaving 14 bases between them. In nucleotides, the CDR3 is TGTGCCAGCAGCTTACTTCCGGGGATCAACTACGAGCAGTACTTC. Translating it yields CASSLLPGINYEQYF.

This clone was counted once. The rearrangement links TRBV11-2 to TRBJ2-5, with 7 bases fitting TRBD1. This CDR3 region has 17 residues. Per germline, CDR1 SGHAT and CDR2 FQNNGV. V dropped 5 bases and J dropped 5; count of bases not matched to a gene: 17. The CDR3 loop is CASSRKIYRGPSETQYF. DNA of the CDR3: TGTGCCAGCAGCCGGAAGATATACAGGGGTCCGTCTGAGACCCAGTACTTC.

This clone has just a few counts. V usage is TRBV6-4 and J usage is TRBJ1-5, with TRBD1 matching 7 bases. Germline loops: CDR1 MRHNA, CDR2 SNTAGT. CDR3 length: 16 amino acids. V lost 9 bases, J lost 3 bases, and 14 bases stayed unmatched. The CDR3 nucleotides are TGTGCCAGTTTGGGTTTCGACAGGGTGTACAATCAGCCCCAGCATTTT. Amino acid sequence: CASLGFDRVYNQPQHF.

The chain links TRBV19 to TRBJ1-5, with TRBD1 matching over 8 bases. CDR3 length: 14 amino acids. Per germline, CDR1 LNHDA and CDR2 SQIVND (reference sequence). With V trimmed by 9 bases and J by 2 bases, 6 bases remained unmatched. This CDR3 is CASESTGGNQPQHF. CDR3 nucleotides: TGTGCCAGCGAATCGACAGGGGGCAATCAGCCCCAGCATTTT.

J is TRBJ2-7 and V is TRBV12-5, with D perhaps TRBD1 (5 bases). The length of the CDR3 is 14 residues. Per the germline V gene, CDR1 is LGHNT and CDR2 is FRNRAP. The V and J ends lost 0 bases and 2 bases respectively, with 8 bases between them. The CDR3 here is CASGLVQVTYEQYF. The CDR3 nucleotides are TGTGCTAGTGGTTTGGTACAGGTTACCTACGAGCAGTACTTC.

This chain's CDR3 is CASSLDRVTEQYF. CDR3 nucleotide sequence: TGTGCCAGCAGCTTAGATCGCGTCACCGAGCAGTACTTC. V gene TRBV5-5 combines with J gene TRBJ2-7; the D is unclear. The CDR3 totals 13 residues. Trimming cost V 2 bases and J 6 bases, with 12 bases left between them. Germline V gives CDR1 SGHKS, CDR2 YYEKEE (reference sequence).